The next 25 T cell receptor beta chains were all read from a single sample in a study of siplizumab effects on memory and regulatory T cells. Here immunoSEQ multiplex PCR was the method, and the copy in TCRdb shows in-frame clones only, minus some. The sample carries some 62,000 clones, approximately 87% recorded once. The sequenced sample consisted of memory CD4+ T cells sorted from blood. The receptors were sampled from a human donor in good health.

This clone appeared once. The chain employs TRBV6-1 and TRBJ1-1; 7 bases fit TRBD1. Germline V lookup: CDR1 MNHNS, CDR2 SASEGT. The CDR3 loop spans 13 amino acids. The V and J ends lost 8 bases and 5 bases, in that order; junction bases with no gene match: 8. CDR3 region: CASVRGFETEAFF. DNA of the CDR3: TGTGCCAGCGTCAGGGGGTTCGAAACTGAAGCTTTCTTT.

The V call is TRBV10-1, the J call TRBJ2-3, with 13 bases lining up with TRBD2. CDR1 and CDR2 (germline): WNHNN, SYGVQD (reference sequence). The CDR3 spans 15 residues. The ends lost 9 bases at V and 3 bases at J; junction bases unmatched: 6. In nucleotides, the CDR3 is TGCGCCAGAGGGGAGACTAGCGGGGGGACAGATACGCAGTATTTT. Its protein product is CARGETSGGTDTQYF.

The J gene is TRBJ2-1, the V gene TRBV6-1; no firm D call. Deletions cut 3 bases from V and 5 bases from J, with 8 bases between. Germline V gives CDR1 MNHNS, CDR2 SASEGT. This CDR3 region has 13 residues. This CDR3 is CASSEDRDNEQFF. CDR3 in DNA: TGTGCCAGCAGTGAGGATCGGGACAATGAGCAGTTCTTC.

The V and J genes are TRBV2 and TRBJ2-7, with TRBD1 matching 9 bases. Unmatched junction bases numbered 4, after V lost 7 bases and J lost 6 bases. Germline-derived CDR1 and CDR2 are SNHLY and FYNNEI. The length of the CDR3 is 12 residues. CDR3 residues: CASTTGGGEQYF. The CDR3 bases are TGTGCCAGCACGACAGGGGGGGGCGAGCAGTACTTC.

The chain employs TRBV29-1 and TRBJ2-1, with 9 bases identical to TRBD2. Germline values: CDR1 SQVTM, CDR2 ANQGSEA. The CDR3 is 13 residues long. V lost 6 bases to trimming and J lost 7 bases; unmatched junction nucleotides: 7. The CDR3 nucleotides are TGCAGCGTCCATGGACTAGCGTATAATGAGCAGTTCTTC. Translating it yields CSVHGLAYNEQFF.

The CDR3 region is CASSLLGTGAGETQYF. The CDR3 DNA is TGTGCCAGCAGCTTATTAGGGACAGGGGCGGGTGAGACCCAGTACTTC. J is TRBJ2-5 and V is TRBV7-2, with TRBD1 matching over 10 bases. The ends lost 2 bases at V and 5 bases at J; junction bases unmatched: 8. The CDR3 sequence is 16 residues long. Germline CDR1 reads SGHTA; CDR2 reads FQGNSA.

This sequence joins TRBV7-8 and TRBJ1-4, with no clear D. V was cut by 5 bases and J by 2 bases, with 9 bases left in between. Germline V lookup: CDR1 SGHVS, CDR2 FQNEAQ. CDR3 length: 14 residues. The CDR3 loop reads CASSTTATNEKLFF. The CDR3 DNA sequence: TGTGCCAGCAGCACGACGGCGACTAATGAAAAACTGTTTTTT.

This clone has a single count. In the same sample, other DNA sequences code for this CDR3. The V gene is TRBV25-1, the J gene TRBJ1-4, with 7 bases lining up with TRBD1. The CDR3 is 15 amino acids. Germline V gives CDR1 MGHDK, CDR2 SYGVNS. Trimming cost V 1 base and J 3 bases; bases outside gene matches: 2. The CDR3: CASSESGGANEKLFF. In nucleotides, the CDR3 is TGTGCCAGCAGTGAATCAGGGGGGGCTAATGAAAAACTGTTTTTT.

This clone was detected only a few times. The V and J genes are TRBV28 and TRBJ2-5; 9 bases line up with TRBD2. With V trimmed by 1 base and J by 2 bases, 2 bases remained unmatched. The CDR3 has 15 residues. CDR1 is MDHEN and CDR2 is SYDVKM in the germline V gene. The DNA for the CDR3 is TGTGCCAGCAGTTTATCCAGCGGGGGGCAAGAGACCCAGTACTTC. It encodes CASSLSSGGQETQYF.

The chain employs TRBV18 and TRBJ2-7; D might be TRBD1 or TRBD2, each matching 5 bases. V gave up 5 bases and J gave up 0 bases, with 14 bases separating them. The CDR3 consists of 15 residues. Germline loops: CDR1 KGHSH, CDR2 LQKENI. CDR3 region: CASSEGPIDSYEQYF. The CDR3 nucleotides read TGTGCCAGCTCAGAGGGACCCATAGACTCCTACGAGCAGTACTTC.

This clone was found a few times. The CDR3 region has the DNA TGTGCCAGCAGCTGGGACAGACAAGAGACCCAGTACTTC. It codes for CASSWDRQETQYF. This chain uses TRBV7-6 with TRBJ2-5; 7 bases align to TRBD1. CDR1 is SGHVS, CDR2 FNYEAQ, per germline. The CDR3 sequence is 13 residues long. Trimming removed 4 bases from V and 2 bases from J; junction bases left unmatched: 1. Combining the CDR3 with reference TRBV7-6 and TRBJ2-5 gives the whole variable domain GAGVSQSPRYKVTKRGQDVALRCDPISGHVSLYWYRQALGQGPEFLTYFNYEAQQDKSGLPNDRFSAERPEGSISTLTIQRTEQRDSAMYRCASSWDRQETQYFGPGTRLLVL.

CDR3 sequence: CSVVGREFSGNEQFF. CDR3 coding DNA: TGCAGCGTTGTTGGCAGGGAATTCTCTGGAAATGAGCAGTTCTTC. The chain couples TRBV29-1 to TRBJ2-1; D is possibly TRBD1 (5 bases). Germline V gene lookup returns CDR1 SQVTM and CDR2 ANQGSEA. This CDR3 has 15 residues. V was clipped by 4 bases and J by 7 bases, with 20 bases between them.

The chain uses TRBV18 and TRBJ2-1, with D perhaps assigned TRBD1 or TRBD2 (5 bases each). This CDR3 is 16 amino acids long. The germline gives CDR1 KGHSH, CDR2 LQKENI. Trimming cost V 3 bases and J 3 bases, with 15 bases left between them. CDR3: CASSPDWVGDYNEQFF. CDR3 nucleotide sequence: TGTGCCAGCTCACCGGACTGGGTGGGGGACTACAATGAGCAGTTCTTC. The entire variable domain, with the rest obtained from reference TRBV18 and TRBJ2-1, is as follows: NAGVMQNPRHLVRRRGQEARLRCSPMKGHSHVYWYRQLPEEGLKFMVYLQKENIIDESGMPKERFSAEFPKEGPSILRIQQVVRGDSAAYFCASSPDWVGDYNEQFFGPGTRLTVL.

The chain employs TRBV19 and TRBJ1-2, with TRBD1 as a possible D gene (6 bases). Trimming took off 7 bases at V and 5 bases at J, with 17 bases between the two ends. Germline V gene sequence: CDR1 LNHDA, CDR2 SQIVND (reference sequence). The CDR3 totals 14 residues. CDR3 DNA sequence: TGTGCCAGTAACCTCCGTCTCCAGGGGTATGGCTACACCTTC. Amino acid sequence: CASNLRLQGYGYTF.

This sequence joins TRBV6-5 and TRBJ1-3, with 8 bases aligning to TRBD1. Germline assignment: CDR1 MNHEY and CDR2 SVGAGI. This CDR3 comprises 14 residues. V dropped 6 bases and J dropped 2; count of bases not matched to a gene: 3. The CDR3 DNA reads TGTGCCAGCAGAACAGGGGGGGCTGGAAACACCATATATTTT. Translating gives CASRTGGAGNTIYF.

The CDR3 reads CASSVEGSGTHRHNEQFF. The DNA for the CDR3 is TGTGCCAGCAGCGTAGAGGGTAGCGGGACTCATAGACACAATGAGCAGTTCTTC. The chain recombines TRBV9 with TRBJ2-1; 8 bases align to TRBD2. The CDR3 length is 18 residues. With V trimmed by 0 bases and J by 5 bases, 13 bases remained unmatched. Per the germline V gene, CDR1 is SGDLS and CDR2 is YYNGEE.

V and J are TRBV7-5 and TRBJ2-1; the D call in the table, TRBD2, was not verified against the DNA. TRBV7-5 is deemed a pseudogene. CDR3 length: 13 amino acids. The CDR3 reads CASSWTRSNEQFF. In DNA, the CDR3 is TGTGCCAGCAGCTGGACTCGAAGCAATGAGCAGTTCTTC.

The chain links TRBV9 to TRBJ1-3; D not certain. The ends were cut back, 3 bases at V and 2 bases at J, with 12 bases in the middle. Germline CDR1 SGDLS, CDR2 YYNGEE. This CDR3 is 15 amino acids long. CDR3 DNA: TGTGCCAGCAGCGCCGGATTAGGAACTGGAAACACCATATATTTT. Its protein is CASSAGLGTGNTIYF.

The chain is built from TRBV4-2 and TRBJ2-3; a weak D match, TRBD1 (6 bases). Looked up from germline, CDR1 is LGHNA and CDR2 is YNFKEQ. This CDR3 is built from 14 residues. V gave up 4 bases and J gave up 3 bases, with 11 bases separating them. The CDR3 loop reads CASSPGTPTDTQYF. CDR3 DNA: TGTGCCAGCAGCCCCGGGACACCGACAGATACGCAGTATTTT.

This chain joins TRBV5-5 and TRBJ2-5; no definite D call. Germline lookup yields CDR1 SGHKS and CDR2 YYEKEE (reference sequence). V was trimmed by 1 base and J by 5 bases, leaving 9 bases between them. The CDR3 totals 13 residues. DNA for the CDR3: TGTGCCAGCAGCTTGAGAGATCCGGAGACCCAGTACTTC. This sequence encodes CASSLRDPETQYF.

The genes are TRBV11-2 and TRBJ2-1, with 7 nucleotides matching TRBD2. Trimming removed 2 bases from V and 7 bases from J; junction bases left unmatched: 8. Germline V gene lookup returns CDR1 SGHAT and CDR2 FQNNGV. The CDR3 is 15 residues long. The CDR3, as DNA: TGTGCCAGCAGCTTATCAGGCGGGAGTAGAAATGAGCAGTTCTTC. Translating it yields CASSLSGGSRNEQFF.

The chain uses TRBV18 and TRBJ1-1; D call uncertain. Germline V gene sequence: CDR1 KGHSH, CDR2 LQKENI. The CDR3 contains 14 residues. Between the trimmed V and J ends, which lost 1 base and 2 bases, there was a span of 8 bases. This chain's CDR3 is CASSPREDNTEAFF. For the CDR3, the DNA is TGTGCCAGCTCACCACGTGAGGATAACACTGAAGCTTTCTTT.

The gene calls are TRBV5-1 and TRBJ1-1; D possibly corresponds to TRBD1 (6 bases). The germline V gene encodes CDR1 SGHRS and CDR2 YFSETQ. V lost 0 bases and J lost 5, with 14 bases in between. The CDR3 is made up of 15 amino acids. The CDR3 spells CASSLEAGGLTEAFF. The CDR3 DNA reads as TGCGCCAGCAGCTTGGAGGCCGGGGGCCTGACTGAAGCTTTCTTT.

This clone occurred once. The CDR3, as DNA: TGTGCCAGCAGCTCCTCCCCAGATACGCAGTATTTT. It is translated as CASSSSPDTQYF. The chain combines TRBV7-2 with TRBJ2-3; D is unclear. V lost 4 bases to trimming and J lost 4 bases, with 6 bases between them. The length of the CDR3 is 12 residues. Germline V lookup: CDR1 SGHTA, CDR2 FQGNSA.

The V gene is TRBV10-3, the J gene TRBJ2-4, with D possibly TRBD2 on 6 matching bases. Per the germline V gene, CDR1 is ENHRY and CDR2 is SYGVKD. V was cut by 4 bases and J by 1 base, with 17 bases left in between. This CDR3 has 17 residues. The CDR3 DNA sequence: TGTGCCATCAGTGCGGCGGCGGGACTTAGTGCCAAAAACATTCAGTACTTC. It specifies CAISAAAGLSAKNIQYF.